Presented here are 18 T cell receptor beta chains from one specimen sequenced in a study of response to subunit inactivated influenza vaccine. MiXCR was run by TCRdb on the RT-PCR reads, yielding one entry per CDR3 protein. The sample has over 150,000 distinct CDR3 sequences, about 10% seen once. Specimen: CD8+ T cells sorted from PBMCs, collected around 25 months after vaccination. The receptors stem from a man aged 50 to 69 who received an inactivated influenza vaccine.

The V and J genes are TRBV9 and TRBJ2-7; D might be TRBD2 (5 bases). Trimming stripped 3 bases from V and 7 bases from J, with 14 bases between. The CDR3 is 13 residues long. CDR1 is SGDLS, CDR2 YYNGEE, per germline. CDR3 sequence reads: CASSDLTSGEQYF. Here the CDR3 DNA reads TGTGCCAGCAGCGACCTAACTAGTGGAGAGCAGTACTTC.

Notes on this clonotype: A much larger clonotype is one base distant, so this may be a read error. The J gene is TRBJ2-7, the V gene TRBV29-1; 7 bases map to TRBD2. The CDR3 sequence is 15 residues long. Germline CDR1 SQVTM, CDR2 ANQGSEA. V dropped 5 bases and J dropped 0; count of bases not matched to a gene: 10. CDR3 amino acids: CSVRGSASGSYEQYF. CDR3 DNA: TGCAGCGTTCGGGGGAGTGCTAGCGGCTCCTACGAGCAGTACTTC.

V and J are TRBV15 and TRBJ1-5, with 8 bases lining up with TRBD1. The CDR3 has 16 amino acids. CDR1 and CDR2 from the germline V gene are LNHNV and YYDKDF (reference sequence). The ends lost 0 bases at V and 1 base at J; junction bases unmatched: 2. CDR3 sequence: CATSRDRQGSNQPQHF. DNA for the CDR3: TGTGCCACCAGCAGAGATAGACAGGGGAGCAATCAGCCCCAGCATTTT.

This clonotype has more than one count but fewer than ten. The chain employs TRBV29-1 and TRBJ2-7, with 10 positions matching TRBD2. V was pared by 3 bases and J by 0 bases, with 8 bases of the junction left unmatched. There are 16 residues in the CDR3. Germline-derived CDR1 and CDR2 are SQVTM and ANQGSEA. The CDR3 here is CSVEGSSGGVSYEQYF. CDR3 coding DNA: TGCAGCGTTGAGGGCTCTAGCGGGGGTGTCTCCTACGAGCAGTACTTC.

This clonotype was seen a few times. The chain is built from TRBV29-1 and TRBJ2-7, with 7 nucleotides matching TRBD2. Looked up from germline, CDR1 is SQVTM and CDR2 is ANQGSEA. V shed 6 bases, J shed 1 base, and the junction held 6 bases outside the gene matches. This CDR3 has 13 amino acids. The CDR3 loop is CSVRLAASYEQYF. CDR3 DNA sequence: TGCAGCGTCCGACTAGCCGCTTCCTACGAGCAGTACTTC.

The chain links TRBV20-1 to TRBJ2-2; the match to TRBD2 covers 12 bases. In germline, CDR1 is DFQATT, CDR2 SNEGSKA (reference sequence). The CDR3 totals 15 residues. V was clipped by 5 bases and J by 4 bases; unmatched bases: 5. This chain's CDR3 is CSASTSGSGTGELFF. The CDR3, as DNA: TGCAGTGCTTCGACTAGCGGGAGTGGCACCGGGGAGCTGTTTTTT.

CDR3 amino acids: CATSRETGRGNQPQHF. CDR3 sequence (DNA): TGTGCCACCAGCAGAGAAACAGGGCGCGGGAATCAGCCCCAGCATTTT. The chain carries TRBV15 and TRBJ1-5; D may be TRBD1 (6 bases). In germline, CDR1 is LNHNV, CDR2 YYDKDF (reference sequence). There are 16 residues in the CDR3. V was pared by 0 bases and J by 4 bases, with 13 bases between. Full variable domain (rest looked up from reference TRBV15 and TRBJ1-5): DAMVIQNPRYQVTQFGKPVTLSCSQTLNHNVMYWYQQKSSQAPKLLFHYYDKDFNNEADTPDNFQSRRPNTSFCFLDIRSPGLGDTAMYLCATSRETGRGNQPQHFGDGTRLSIL.

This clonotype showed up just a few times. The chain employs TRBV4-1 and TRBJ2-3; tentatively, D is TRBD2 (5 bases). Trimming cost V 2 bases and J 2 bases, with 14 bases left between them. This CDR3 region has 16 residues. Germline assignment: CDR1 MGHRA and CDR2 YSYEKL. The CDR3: CASSQQDAGSTDTQYF. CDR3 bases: TGCGCCAGCAGCCAACAAGACGCGGGCTCCACAGATACGCAGTATTTT.

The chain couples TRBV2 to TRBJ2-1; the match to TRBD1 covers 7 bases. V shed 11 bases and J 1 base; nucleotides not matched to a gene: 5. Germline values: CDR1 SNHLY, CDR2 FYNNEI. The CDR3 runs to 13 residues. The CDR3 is CAGDRVSYNEQFF. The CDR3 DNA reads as TGTGCCGGAGACAGGGTATCCTACAATGAGCAGTTCTTC.

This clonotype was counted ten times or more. CDR3 in amino acids: CASLSPDLPGANVLTF. The CDR3 DNA follows: TGTGCCAGCCTAAGCCCGGATCTGCCTGGGGCCAACGTCCTGACTTTC. This chain links TRBV28 with TRBJ2-6, with D unclear. The V gene's germline CDR1 is MDHEN and CDR2 SYDVKM. The germline V and J ends were trimmed by 8 bases and 2 bases, with 16 bases remaining between them. This CDR3 spans 16 amino acids.

CDR3 sequence reads: CASSDPFSRGTTDTQYF. The CDR3 DNA reads TGTGCCAGCAGTGACCCCTTCTCCAGGGGCACGACAGATACGCAGTATTTT. The chain recombines TRBV6-1 with TRBJ2-3; possibly TRBD1 for D (6 bases). Looked up from germline, CDR1 is MNHNS and CDR2 is SASEGT. The CDR3 runs to 17 residues. V was trimmed by 3 bases and J by 3 bases, leaving 19 bases between them.

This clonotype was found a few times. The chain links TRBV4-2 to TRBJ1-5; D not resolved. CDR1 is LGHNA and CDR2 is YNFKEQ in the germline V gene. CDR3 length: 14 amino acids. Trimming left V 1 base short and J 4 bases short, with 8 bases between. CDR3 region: CASSQVIQNQPQHF. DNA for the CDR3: TGTGCCAGCAGCCAAGTAATTCAAAATCAGCCCCAGCATTTT.

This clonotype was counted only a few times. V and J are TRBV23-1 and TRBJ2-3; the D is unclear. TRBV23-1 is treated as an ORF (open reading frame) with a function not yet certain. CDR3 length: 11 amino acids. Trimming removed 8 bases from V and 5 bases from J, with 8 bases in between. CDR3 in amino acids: CASPSEDTQYF. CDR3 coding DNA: TGCGCCAGCCCCTCAGAAGATACGCAGTATTTT.

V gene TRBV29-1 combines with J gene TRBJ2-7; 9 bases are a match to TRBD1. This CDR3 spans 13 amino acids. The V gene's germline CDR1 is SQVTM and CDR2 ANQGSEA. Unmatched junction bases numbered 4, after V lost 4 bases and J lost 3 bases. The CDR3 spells CSVATGGGYEQYF. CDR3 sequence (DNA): TGCAGCGTTGCGACAGGGGGAGGCTACGAGCAGTACTTC.

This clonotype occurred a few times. CDR3 nucleotide sequence: TGTGCCAGCAGTTACTCCTGGACTAGCGGGGTATACAATGAGCAGTTCTTC. Its translation is CASSYSWTSGVYNEQFF. This chain uses TRBV6-5 with TRBJ2-1; 12 nucleotides agree with TRBD2. Trimming cost V 0 bases and J 4 bases; bases outside gene matches: 4. Germline V gene lookup returns CDR1 MNHEY and CDR2 SVGAGI. The CDR3 spans 17 residues.

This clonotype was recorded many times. The CDR3 here is CASSLWGLVSDYEQYF. The CDR3 coding sequence is TGTGCCAGCAGCTTATGGGGTCTGGTTTCCGATTACGAGCAGTACTTC. This chain joins TRBV7-2 and TRBJ2-7; no reliable D call. CDR1 and CDR2 (germline): SGHTA, FQGNSA. There are 16 residues in the CDR3. Trimming shortened V by 2 bases and J by 4 bases, and 18 bases separated the two germline ends.

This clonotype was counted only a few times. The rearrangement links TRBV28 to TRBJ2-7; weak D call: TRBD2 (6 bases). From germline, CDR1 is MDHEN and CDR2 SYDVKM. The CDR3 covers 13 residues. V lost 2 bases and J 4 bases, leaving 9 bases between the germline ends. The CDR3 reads CASSLQREYEQYF. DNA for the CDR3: TGTGCCAGCAGTTTACAACGGGAGTACGAGCAGTACTTC. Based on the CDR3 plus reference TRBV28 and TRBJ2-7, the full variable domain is DVKVTQSSRYLVKRTGEKVFLECVQDMDHENMFWYRQDPGLGLRLIYFSYDVKMKEKGDIPEGYSVSREKKERFSLILESASTNQTSMYLCASSLQREYEQYFGPGTRLTVT.

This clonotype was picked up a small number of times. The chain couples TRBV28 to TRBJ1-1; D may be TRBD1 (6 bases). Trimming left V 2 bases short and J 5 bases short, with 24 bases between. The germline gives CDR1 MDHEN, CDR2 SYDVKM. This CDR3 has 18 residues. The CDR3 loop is CASSLPPGVVGAKTEAFF. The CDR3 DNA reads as TGTGCCAGCAGTTTACCCCCGGGCGTAGTGGGGGCTAAAACTGAAGCTTTCTTT.